A single sample gave rise to the 9 T cell receptor beta chains below, sequenced in a study of tumor-infiltrating lymphocytes in primary liver carcinoma. Germline DNA was also extracted, and blood RNA derived from unsorted whole blood. Starting from approximately 500 ng of total RNA, TCR beta cDNA was produced with a primer in the constant region. Three nested multiplex PCR rounds, a slightly modified ARM-PCR method, built the TCR beta libraries. The two initial PCR rounds, nine to eleven cycles each, used TRBV1-TRBV30 forward and C-beta reverse primers. TCRdb reprocessed the multiplex PCR reads with MiXCR, giving one entry per CDR3 protein. Among 180,000 or so distinct CDR3 sequences listed, about 55% were seen once. Source material: peripheral blood. These receptors all stem from a man in his forties with primary liver carcinoma and hepatitis B virus infection.

Comments on this clonotype: A much bigger clone sits one base away, suggesting this may be a read error. The rearrangement uses TRBV11-1 and TRBJ2-5; 8 bases are shared with TRBD1. With V trimmed by 1 base and J by 3 bases, 7 bases remained unmatched. This CDR3 has 16 residues. Germline loops: CDR1 SGHAT, CDR2 FQDESV (reference sequence). The CDR3 loop reads CASSLDTGTGEETQYF. CDR3 nucleotide sequence: TGTGCCAGCAGCTTAGACACCGGGACAGGCGAAGAGACCCAGTACTTC. The full variable domain, rest sourced from reference TRBV11-1 and TRBJ2-5, is EAEVAQSPRYKITEKSQAVAFWCDPISGHATLYWYRQILGQGPELLVQFQDESVVDDSQLPKDRFSAERLKGVDSTLKIQPAELGDSAMYLCASSLDTGTGEETQYFGPGTRLLVL.

The CDR3 loop reads CASSPTTGSGELFF. The CDR3 region has the DNA TGCGCCAGCAGCCCTACGACTGGGTCAGGGGAGCTGTTTTTT. The chain joins TRBV4-1 to TRBJ2-2; D gene uncertain. The CDR3 contains 14 residues. V lost 4 bases and J 8 bases, leaving 14 bases between the germline ends. In germline, CDR1 is MGHRA, CDR2 YSYEKL.

For this clonotype: The final CDR3 position lacks the conserved phenylalanine or tryptophan, pointing to a likely read error. The J gene is TRBJ2-5, the V gene TRBV5-6; TRBD1 matches at 8 bases. The germline CDR1 and CDR2 sequences are SGHDT and YYEEEE. The CDR3 is 14 amino acids. J gave up 5 bases and V 4 bases, and 7 bases lay outside the gene matches. CDR3 nucleotide sequence: TGTGCCAGCAGCCCAGGGGGGACAGGCGAGACCCAGTACCTC. Protein product: CASSPGGTGETQYL.

The chain has TRBV6-4 and TRBJ1-4, with a tentative D call TRBD1 (6 bases). The CDR3 is 15 amino acids. Per germline, CDR1 MRHNA and CDR2 SNTAGT. Trimming pared 5 bases from V and 0 bases from J, leaving 10 bases between. The CDR3: CASSQGPATNEKLFF. The CDR3 region has the DNA TGTGCCAGCAGTCAGGGGCCTGCAACTAATGAAAAACTGTTTTTT.

Notes on this clonotype: Being one base from a much bigger clone, this may be a read error. V usage is TRBV29-1 and J usage is TRBJ2-4; D is perhaps TRBD1 (5 bases). Looked up from germline, CDR1 is SQVTM and CDR2 is ANQGSEA. The V and J ends lost 8 bases and 9 bases respectively, with 17 bases between them. The CDR3 contains 12 residues. The CDR3 nucleotides are TGCAGCCTTAAGACAGCGAAGGGCATTCAGTACTTC. Translating gives CSLKTAKGIQYF.

With regard to this clonotype: Since a much larger clone is just one base distant, this may be a read error. This chain uses TRBV11-2 with TRBJ2-2; D remains unclear. CDR3 length: 15 amino acids. V shed 7 bases and J shed 7 bases, with 19 bases lying between them. Germline assignment: CDR1 SGHAT and CDR2 FQNNGV. Here the CDR3 DNA reads TGTGCCAGCATAAGCCGCCAGTCGAGAGGCGGGGAGCTGTTTTTT. It is translated as CASISRQSRGGELFF.

This clonotype showed up just once. Just one base apart from a much larger clone, this may be a read error. The chain recombines TRBV29-1 with TRBJ1-5, with 8 bases identical to TRBD1. The CDR3 consists of 13 residues. Germline V gene lookup returns CDR1 SQVTM and CDR2 ANQGSEA. CDR3 nucleotides: TGCAGAGTTGGACAGGGTGGCAATCAGCCCCAGCATTTT. Its translation is CRVGQGGNQPQHF.

This chain joins TRBV4-1 and TRBJ2-6; D not certain. Deletions cut 0 bases from V and 2 bases from J, with 11 bases between. The CDR3 totals 17 residues. CDR1 and CDR2 (germline): MGHRA, YSYEKL. CDR3 protein: CASSQEHWPPGANVLTF. The CDR3 bases are TGCGCCAGCAGCCAAGAGCATTGGCCTCCTGGGGCCAACGTCCTGACTTTC.

The gene calls are TRBV30 and TRBJ2-7, with D possibly TRBD1 on 5 matching bases. V dropped 0 bases and J dropped 3 bases, with 9 bases sitting between them. This CDR3 is built from 13 residues. Germline V gene data show CDR1 as GTSNPN and CDR2 as SVGIG (reference sequence). CDR3 bases: TGTGCCTGGAGTGTTTCAGGGTTCTACGAGCAGTACTTC. Its translation: CAWSVSGFYEQYF.